These 28 T cell receptor beta chains originate from one sample sequenced in a study of T cells in Graves' hyperthyroidism and ophthalmopathy (dated by TCRdb to the late 2010s). Library prep was done by multiplex PCR. Sequencing used an Illumina HiSeq 2000. TCR beta CDR3 regions were amplified from RNA transcripts. The first round of RT-PCR for the TCR CDR3 was performed with the HTBI primer set and the Qiagen OneStep RT-PCR kit. Through fastp at Q25 and MiXCR, TCRdb rebuilt clones from the public reads, retaining in-frame beta chains. Duplicate CDR3 protein sequences are folded into a single record with the most common DNA and genes. Counted in this sample were fewer than 750,000 distinct CDR3 sequences; roughly 15% of them appeared once. The biggest ten clones account for about an eighth of the sample. What was sequenced was blood. These receptors were collected from a woman between 45 and 60 years old with Graves' ophthalmopathy.

This chain links TRBV10-2 with TRBJ2-1; 13 positions agree with TRBD2. Per germline, CDR1 WSHSY and CDR2 SAAADI. V lost 8 bases, J lost 0 bases, and 10 bases stayed unmatched. The CDR3 is 18 amino acids. CDR3: CASAPPGTSGASYNEQFF. CDR3 nucleotide sequence: TGCGCCAGCGCCCCTCCCGGGACTAGCGGGGCCTCCTACAATGAGCAGTTCTTC.

This clonotype was seen many times. The rearrangement joins TRBV19 to TRBJ2-7; perhaps TRBD2 as D (5 bases). The CDR3 is 15 residues long. Germline values: CDR1 LNHDA, CDR2 SQIVND (reference sequence). V lost 1 base and J 2 bases, leaving 12 bases between the germline ends. CDR3 sequence: CASSIVSGPPYEQYF. Here the CDR3 DNA reads TGTGCCAGTAGTATAGTCAGCGGTCCCCCCTACGAGCAGTACTTC.

The V call is TRBV11-3, the J call TRBJ1-4; 10 bases map to TRBD1. Trimming cost V 2 bases and J 7 bases; bases outside gene matches: 7. The length of the CDR3 is 16 residues. The V gene's germline CDR1 is SGHNT and CDR2 YENEEA. The CDR3 bases are TGTGCCAGCAGCTTATCGATGGGGACAGGGGCTGAAAAACTGTTTTTT. Translation: CASSLSMGTGAEKLFF. The full variable domain, in which reference TRBV11-3 and TRBJ1-4 provide the parts outside the CDR3, is EAGVVQSPRYKIIEKKQPVAFWCNPISGHNTLYWYLQNLGQGPELLIRYENEEAVDDSQLPKDRFSAERLKGVDSTLKIQPAELGDSAVYLCASSLSMGTGAEKLFFGSGTQLSVL.

The V call is TRBV19, the J call TRBJ2-1; 13 bases are shared with TRBD2. In germline, CDR1 is LNHDA, CDR2 SQIVND (reference sequence). This CDR3 has 18 residues. V was clipped by 6 bases and J by 6 bases; unmatched bases: 14. The CDR3 region is CASRPGLAGLVLGNEQFF. DNA of the CDR3: TGTGCCAGTAGACCGGGACTAGCGGGACTAGTGCTTGGCAATGAGCAGTTCTTC.

This clonotype was seen only a few times. The chain joins TRBV7-2 to TRBJ2-7, with a weak D call TRBD1 (6 bases). CDR3 length: 14 amino acids. CDR1 is SGHTA and CDR2 is FQGNSA in the germline V gene. The V end was cut by 3 bases, the J end by 6 bases, with 15 bases between. The CDR3 spells CASSFNRQVPEQYF. Here the CDR3 DNA reads TGTGCCAGCAGCTTCAATCGACAGGTCCCCGAGCAGTACTTC.

The chain combines TRBV6-5 with TRBJ1-2; D ambiguous. Germline V gives CDR1 MNHEY, CDR2 SVGAGI. The CDR3 consists of 14 residues. The V and J ends lost 4 bases and 4 bases respectively, with 13 bases between them. CDR3: CASSWSQASYGYTF. The CDR3 DNA sequence: TGTGCCAGCAGTTGGTCTCAGGCTTCCTATGGCTACACCTTC.

This clonotype was counted many times. The chain joins TRBV11-2 to TRBJ2-7; 9 bases agree with TRBD1. Per the germline V gene, CDR1 is SGHAT and CDR2 is FQNNGV. V shed 5 bases and J 3 bases; nucleotides not matched to a gene: 8. This CDR3 is built from 15 residues. The CDR3 is CASSLGQGEIYEQYF. DNA for the CDR3: TGTGCCAGCAGCCTGGGACAGGGCGAGATCTACGAGCAGTACTTC.

This clonotype has only a few counts. This sequence joins TRBV14 and TRBJ2-2, with 9 bases lining up with TRBD2. Trimming cost V 4 bases and J 4 bases; bases outside gene matches: 10. The CDR3 sequence is 17 residues long. Germline CDR1 is SGHDN and CDR2 is FVKESK. Written as DNA, the CDR3 is TGTGCCAGCAGCCGCCGACTAGCGGACCTTAGCACCGGGGAGCTGTTTTTT. It translates to CASSRRLADLSTGELFF.

This clonotype has a count of ten or more. The chain recombines TRBV12-3 or TRBV12-4 with TRBJ2-1; 7 bases are shared with TRBD1. The CDR3 has 13 amino acids. V shed 6 bases and J 5 bases; nucleotides not matched to a gene: 4. DNA of the CDR3: TGTGCCAGCAGGCATACAGGGGACAATGAGCAGTTCTTC. The encoded protein is CASRHTGDNEQFF.

The V gene is TRBV4-3, the J gene TRBJ1-5; no clear D gene. This CDR3 spans 16 amino acids. With 4 bases removed from V and 1 base from J, the gap between germline ends came to 14 bases. Germline CDR1 is LGHNA and CDR2 is YSLEER. The CDR3 reads CASSLLWGDSNQPQHF. DNA of the CDR3: TGCGCCAGCAGCCTCCTATGGGGAGACAGCAATCAGCCCCAGCATTTT.

In the case of this clonotype: A much larger clone is a single base away; this may be a read error. This chain joins TRBV28 and TRBJ1-4; no clear D gene. Germline CDR1 and CDR2: MDHEN and SYDVKM. The length of the CDR3 is 12 residues. V dropped 2 bases and J dropped 7 bases, with 5 bases sitting between them. CDR3 sequence reads: CASSLIPEKLFF. CDR3 nucleotide sequence: TGTGCCAGCAGTTTAATCCCTGAAAAACTGTTTTTT.

This clonotype appeared a few times. This chain links TRBV12-3 or TRBV12-4 with TRBJ2-1; TRBD2 aligns across 11 bases. Trimming at V came to 6 bases and at J to 8 bases, leaving 9 bases not matched to a gene. This CDR3 has 15 amino acids. The DNA of the CDR3 is TGTGCCAGCAGGGGTAGCGGGAGGGAGTTTGATGAGCAGTTCTTC. Protein sequence: CASRGSGREFDEQFF.

About this clonotype: This could be a read error, since a much larger clone is one nucleotide away. The conserved final phenylalanine or tryptophan is absent from the CDR3, which likely points to a read error. The V gene is TRBV6-2 or TRBV6-3, the J gene TRBJ2-3; 10 bases line up with TRBD2. The germline V gene encodes CDR1 MNHEY and CDR2 SVGEGT. CDR3 length equals 15 residues. The ends lost 5 bases at V and 1 base at J; junction bases unmatched: 3. The CDR3: CASSPSGRGTDTQYL. For the CDR3, the DNA is TGTGCCAGCAGTCCTAGCGGGAGAGGCACAGATACGCAGTATTTG.

This clonotype was seen a handful of times. The V gene is TRBV5-5, the J gene TRBJ2-7, with 11 bases identical to TRBD2. The CDR3 sequence is 21 residues long. Germline CDR1 and CDR2: SGHKS and YYEKEE (reference sequence). J lost 2 bases, V lost 4 bases, and 23 bases had no gene match. The chain's CDR3 is CASSLPSTSGRPPRTTYEQYF. The CDR3 coding sequence is TGTGCCAGCAGCCTCCCATCCACTAGCGGGAGACCCCCTCGTACTACCTACGAGCAGTACTTC.

This clonotype turned up a few times. Mismatch with germline at one junction end may stem from a read error. J is TRBJ2-2 and V is TRBV24-1; perhaps TRBD1 as D (6 bases). From germline, CDR1 is KGHDR and CDR2 SFDVKD. This CDR3 region has 16 residues. The CDR3 nucleotides are TGTGCCACCAGTGTCCTCACAGGGATAGGGACCGAGGAGCTGTTTTTT. The encoded protein is CATSVLTGIGTEELFF.

The genes are TRBV13 and TRBJ1-6, with TRBD1 matching over 7 bases. Per germline, CDR1 PRHDT and CDR2 FYEKMQ (reference sequence). The J segment lost 7 bases and the V segment lost 5 bases, leaving 11 bases of the junction unmatched. This CDR3 has 16 amino acids. The CDR3 sequence is CASSLWAGTENSPLHF. CDR3 bases: TGTGCCAGCAGCCTGTGGGCGGGGACAGAGAATTCACCCCTCCACTTT.

In its sample, this clonotype was seen a few times. V gene TRBV2 combines with J gene TRBJ1-2; unclear D gene. Looked up from germline, CDR1 is SNHLY and CDR2 is FYNNEI. This CDR3 spans 13 amino acids. V lost 6 bases and J lost 4, with 12 bases in between. The CDR3 DNA reads as TGTGCCAGCAGCAACGACAAGGCCTATGGCTACACCTTC. Translating gives CASSNDKAYGYTF.

This clonotype was seen ten or more times. CDR3 amino acids: CASSQTQGLAQYF. The DNA for the CDR3 is TGCGCCAGCAGCCAAACCCAGGGTCTGGCGCAGTATTTT. The genes are TRBV4-1 and TRBJ2-3; TRBD1 is a possible D gene (5 bases). Germline V gene lookup returns CDR1 MGHRA and CDR2 YSYEKL. With 2 bases removed from V and 10 bases from J, the gap between germline ends came to 13 bases. The CDR3 sequence is 13 residues long.

This sequence joins TRBV10-2 and TRBJ2-2; no clear D gene. The V end lost 0 bases, the J end lost 0 bases, and 8 bases lay between the germline ends. The germline gives CDR1 WSHSY, CDR2 SAAADI. The CDR3 sequence is 16 residues long. The CDR3 region is CASSESGGANTGELFF. CDR3 sequence (DNA): TGCGCCAGCAGTGAGTCGGGCGGAGCGAACACCGGGGAGCTGTTTTTT.

This clonotype was seen ten or more times. The chain joins TRBV6-2 or TRBV6-3 to TRBJ2-5; 9 nucleotides line up with TRBD1. The V gene's germline CDR1 is MNHEY and CDR2 SVGEGT. V was clipped by 7 bases and J by 5 bases; unmatched bases: 8. This CDR3 is 14 amino acids long. Written as DNA, the CDR3 is TGTGCCAGCACCTGGACAGGGGTTTATGAGACCCAGTACTTC. This encodes CASTWTGVYETQYF.

The chain links TRBV19 to TRBJ2-1; TRBD2 is a possible D gene (5 bases). In germline, CDR1 is LNHDA, CDR2 SQIVND (reference sequence). Trimming shortened V by 7 bases and J by 7 bases, and 8 bases separated the two germline ends. CDR3 length: 11 residues. The CDR3 DNA reads as TGTGCCAGTACTGAGCGGAATGAGCAGTTCTTC. Its translation: CASTERNEQFF.

This clonotype was counted at least ten times. This chain joins TRBV5-6 and TRBJ2-3; D call uncertain. V shed 4 bases and J shed 5 bases, with 11 bases lying between them. CDR1 and CDR2 (germline): SGHDT, YYEEEE. The length of the CDR3 is 13 residues. The CDR3, as DNA: TGTGCCAGCAGCAGCAGACCGGGAGATACGCAGTATTTT. It is translated as CASSSRPGDTQYF. Combining the CDR3 with reference TRBV5-6 and TRBJ2-3 gives the whole variable domain DAGVTQSPTHLIKTRGQQVTLRCSPKSGHDTVSWYQQALGQGPQFIFQYYEEEERQRGNFPDRFSGHQFPNYSSELNVNALLLGDSALYLCASSSRPGDTQYFGPGTRLTVL.

To note about this clonotype: With a much larger clone just one base away, this may be a read error. This chain joins TRBV28 and TRBJ2-1; 8 bases agree with TRBD2. The CDR3 has 17 amino acids. With V trimmed by 3 bases and J by 0 bases, 7 bases remained unmatched. Germline V gives CDR1 MDHEN, CDR2 SYDVKM. CDR3 region: CASSFGGEGSSYNEQFF. The CDR3 nucleotides read TGTGCCAGCAGTTTCGGGGGGGAGGGTAGCTCCTACAATGAGCAGTTCTTC. Full variable domain (outside the CDR3, taken from reference TRBV28 and TRBJ2-1): DVKVTQSSRYLVKRTGEKVFLECVQDMDHENMFWYRQDPGLGLRLIYFSYDVKMKEKGDIPEGYSVSREKKERFSLILESASTNQTSMYLCASSFGGEGSSYNEQFFGPGTRLTVL.

The sample holds many counts of this clonotype. The V and J genes are TRBV6-2 or TRBV6-3 and TRBJ1-2; TRBD1 aligns across 9 bases. The CDR3 length is 18 residues. Trimming cost V 2 bases and J 4 bases; bases outside gene matches: 14. Germline V gives CDR1 MNHEY, CDR2 SVGEGT. The CDR3 loop reads CASSYTPGTGSSIYGYTF. In DNA form, the CDR3 reads TGTGCCAGCAGTTACACCCCGGGGACAGGGTCGAGCATCTATGGCTACACCTTC.

The chain combines TRBV7-8 with TRBJ2-2, with D hard to call. Trimming cost V 8 bases and J 0 bases, with 10 bases left between them. This CDR3 has 14 amino acids. Germline V gives CDR1 SGHVS, CDR2 FQNEAQ. The DNA of the CDR3 is TGTGCCAGCCTAGGAAACGCGAACACCGGGGAGCTGTTTTTT. Its protein product is CASLGNANTGELFF.

This clonotype was detected ten times or more. This chain links TRBV12-3 or TRBV12-4 with TRBJ2-1; D possibly uses TRBD1 or TRBD2 (6 bases each). V gave up 3 bases and J gave up 9 bases, with 18 bases separating them. The CDR3 has 15 residues. The CDR3 coding sequence is TGTGCCAGCAGTTTTATGGTCCGGGGGCTCGGTGAGCAGTTCTTC. It yields the protein CASSFMVRGLGEQFF.

This clonotype has ten or more counts. V gene TRBV18 combines with J gene TRBJ2-1, with 8 bases aligning to TRBD2. The V and J ends lost 0 bases and 9 bases, in that order; junction bases with no gene match: 4. The germline V gene has CDR1 KGHSH and CDR2 LQKENI. The CDR3 has 14 amino acids. In DNA, the CDR3 is TGTGCCAGCTCACCACCATCCCGGGAGGGTGAGCAGTTCTTC. Translated, it gives CASSPPSREGEQFF.

This clonotype has a count of ten or more. The chain has TRBV7-2 and TRBJ1-1; possibly TRBD1 for D (5 bases). Looked up from germline, CDR1 is SGHTA and CDR2 is FQGNSA. The V and J ends lost 3 bases and 4 bases respectively, with 6 bases between them. The CDR3 totals 12 residues. Here the CDR3 reads CASSLGTTEAFF. The CDR3 nucleotides read TGTGCCAGCAGCTTGGGGACCACTGAAGCTTTCTTT.